The 9 T cell receptor beta chains listed next were all sequenced from one sample in a study of cytomegalovirus exposure and HLA in healthy donors. The method was immunoSEQ multiplex PCR; TCRdb's version includes in-frame clones alone and lacks a portion of them. The data hold 110,000 or so clones, with 75% to 90% observed a single time. The sample taken for sequencing was PBMCs. All receptors derive from a man aged 18-30 years in good health and CMV-seropositive.

V usage is TRBV18 and J usage is TRBJ2-7; 8 bases map to TRBD1. The CDR3 runs to 13 residues. The junction had 3 bases not matched to a gene; V was cut back by 3 bases and J by 5 bases. CDR1 and CDR2 (germline): KGHSH, LQKENI. CDR3 amino acids: CASSPGQVNEQYF. Here the CDR3 DNA reads TGTGCCAGCTCACCGGGACAGGTAAACGAGCAGTACTTC.

J is TRBJ2-5 and V is TRBV7-8; D gene ambiguous. The germline CDR1 and CDR2 sequences are SGHVS and FQNEAQ. The CDR3 extends over 13 amino acids. The V and J ends lost 2 bases and 6 bases respectively, with 10 bases between them. The CDR3 region is CASSLKLAQTQYF. CDR3 DNA: TGTGCCAGCAGCTTAAAGTTAGCTCAGACCCAGTACTTC.

V is TRBV14 and J is TRBJ2-2, with 8 bases fitting TRBD1. J lost 2 bases, V lost 4 bases, and 9 bases had no gene match. The CDR3 runs 17 residues. The germline V gene has CDR1 SGHDN and CDR2 FVKESK. CDR3 region: CASSRYWTGINTGELFF. The CDR3 coding sequence is TGTGCCAGCAGCCGGTACTGGACAGGGATCAACACCGGGGAGCTGTTTTTT.

The V and J genes are TRBV6-5 and TRBJ2-3; tentative D call: TRBD1 (5 bases). The CDR3 runs 15 residues. Germline CDR1 MNHEY, CDR2 SVGAGI. Trimming left V 0 bases short and J 6 bases short, with 13 bases between. CDR3 coding DNA: TGTGCCAGCAGTTACTCCAGGGATAGTAAGGATACGCAGTATTTT. Amino acid sequence: CASSYSRDSKDTQYF.

The chain has TRBV2 and TRBJ1-1, with D perhaps TRBD1 (5 bases). CDR1 and CDR2 from the germline V gene are SNHLY and FYNNEI. V lost 9 bases to trimming and J lost 3 bases, with 8 bases between them. There are 11 residues in the CDR3. This CDR3 reads CARTVDTEAFF. For the CDR3, the DNA is TGTGCCAGGACAGTTGACACTGAAGCTTTCTTT.

This clone was seen once. The CDR3 is CASSLGGTSGGSAGETQYF. As DNA, the CDR3 is TGTGCCAGCAGTTTAGGTGGGACTAGCGGGGGGTCGGCGGGAGAGACCCAGTACTTC. The rearrangement uses TRBV27 and TRBJ2-5; 15 bases match TRBD2. CDR3 length: 19 residues. With V trimmed by 2 bases and J by 4 bases, 11 bases remained unmatched. Germline V gene sequence: CDR1 MNHEY, CDR2 SMNVEV (reference sequence).

V usage is TRBV30 and J usage is TRBJ1-5, with 8 bases fitting TRBD1. The V gene's germline CDR1 is GTSNPN and CDR2 SVGIG (reference sequence). CDR3 size: 14 residues. The J segment lost 2 bases and the V segment lost 5 bases, leaving 5 bases of the junction unmatched. For the CDR3, the DNA is TGTGCCTGGCAGGGGGCTTTGGGCAATCAGCCCCAGCATTTT. Residues: CAWQGALGNQPQHF.

The rearrangement uses TRBV4-3 and TRBJ2-2, with TRBD2 as a possible D gene (5 bases). Trimming took off 1 base at V and 4 bases at J, with 10 bases between the two ends. Germline lookup yields CDR1 LGHNA and CDR2 YSLEER. This CDR3 contains 15 residues. Written as DNA, the CDR3 is TGCGCCAGCAGCCAAGTTCCGGGATCCACCGGGGAGCTGTTTTTT. Its protein product is CASSQVPGSTGELFF.

The CDR3 sequence is CASSLVVGVGGGELFF. The CDR3 bases are TGTGCCAGCAGCTTAGTTGTCGGGGTTGGAGGCGGGGAGCTGTTTTTT. The V gene is TRBV11-2, the J gene TRBJ2-2, with D possibly being TRBD2 (5 bases). This CDR3 spans 16 amino acids. The germline gives CDR1 SGHAT, CDR2 FQNNGV. Trimming stripped 1 base from V and 7 bases from J, with 16 bases between.